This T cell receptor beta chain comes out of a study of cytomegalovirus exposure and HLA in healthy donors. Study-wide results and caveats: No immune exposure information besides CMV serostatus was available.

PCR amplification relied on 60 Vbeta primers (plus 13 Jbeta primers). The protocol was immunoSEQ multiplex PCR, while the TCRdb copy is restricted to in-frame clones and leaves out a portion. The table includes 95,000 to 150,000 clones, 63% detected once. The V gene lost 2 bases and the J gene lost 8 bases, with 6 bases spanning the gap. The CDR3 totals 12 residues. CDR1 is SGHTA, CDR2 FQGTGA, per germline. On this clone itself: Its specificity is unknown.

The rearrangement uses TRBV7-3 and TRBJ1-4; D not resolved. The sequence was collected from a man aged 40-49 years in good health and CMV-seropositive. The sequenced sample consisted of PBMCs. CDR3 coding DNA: TGTGCCAGCAGCTTAGCTATCGAAAAACTGTTTTTT. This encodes CASSLAIEKLFF.